Listed here is a single T cell receptor (beta chain). Its target is not known. The protocol was immunoSEQ multiplex PCR, while the TCRdb copy is restricted to in-frame clones and leaves out a portion. The repertoire includes roughly 92,000 clones, approximately 82% of them detected once, and approximately 6.9% sits in the top ten. The CDR3 runs 19 residues. CDR1 is MDHEN and CDR2 is SYDVKM in the germline V gene. Trimming removed 4 bases from V and 1 base from J, with 23 bases in between. Time point denoted: blood 4 weeks post-SBRT, at nephrectomy. Treatment reported: 15 Gy SBRT to primary tumor, nephrectomy 4 weeks later. The tumor was a clear cell renal cell carcinoma. This specimen belongs to a study of radiation and T cells in renal cell carcinoma. General study results and limits: In blood, top tumor clones expanded by 2 weeks, shrinking by 4. No pretreatment tumor biopsies were available for baseline clonotypes.

This receptor was obtained from a man aged 60 to 75 with renal cell carcinoma. Sequenced here: blood, sampled from a patient whose treatment included radiotherapy and nephrectomy. The V and J genes are TRBV28 and TRBJ1-5; D is ambiguous. The CDR3 here is CASSSPVLLTQLSNQPQHF. CDR3 in DNA: TGTGCCAGCAGTTCCCCCGTCCTCCTTACTCAACTAAGCAATCAGCCCCAGCATTTT.